This T cell receptor (beta chain) was obtained from a study of blood T cell repertoires in COVID-19. Looking at the study overall: Acute and convalescent COVID-19 specimens originated in the United States, Italy and Spain. T cells, B-cell-depleted T cells, or PBMCs supplied cDNA or gDNA.

CDR3 length: 16 residues. Looked up from germline, CDR1 is SGDLS and CDR2 is YYNGEE. V lost 3 bases and J lost 0, with 14 bases in between. Assay used: immunoSEQ multiplex PCR; TCRdb lists only in-frame clones, some missing. The sample has about 79,000 clones, 70% to 90% seen once; the top ten hold about 4.5%. The sequence was collected from a man aged 45-65 years with active COVID-19. Material for sequencing was peripheral blood. The rearrangement uses TRBV9 and TRBJ2-3, with a weak D call TRBD1 (5 bases). Written as DNA, the CDR3 is TGTGCCAGCAGCGCTCGGACAAGCACTAGCACAGATACGCAGTATTTT. Translating gives CASSARTSTSTDTQYF.